This paragraph covers one T cell receptor beta chain sequence. Its antigen is currently unknown. The table came from immunoSEQ multiplex PCR; TCRdb's copy has only in-frame clones and leaves some out. The sample includes about 530,000 clones, 60% to 80% seen only once; the top ten take 9.5% to 15%. This sample is drawn from a study of shared clonotypes between healthy human individuals. Findings of the study overall: Sequencing depth was a factor that was expected to affect clonotype sharing among donors.

Germline assignment: CDR1 MNHEY and CDR2 SMNVEV (reference sequence). The J segment lost 2 bases and the V segment lost 5 bases, leaving 7 bases of the junction unmatched. The CDR3 runs 16 residues. Sequencing was done on a sample of PBMCs. The TCR sequence derives from a woman aged 40-49 years in good health. Some clones in this sample may be carry-over from other donors' samples. The chain employs TRBV27 and TRBJ1-3, with TRBD1 identical over 9 bases. The CDR3 DNA sequence: TGTGCCAGCAGTACCGGGACAGGGTCCCCTGGAAACACCATATATTTT. It yields the protein CASSTGTGSPGNTIYF.